This T cell receptor (beta chain) was observed in a study of T-cell reconstitution after alpha-beta-depleted transplantation in children. This clonotype was seen just once. This CDR3 comprises 17 residues. Construction of the TCRbeta library involved unique molecular identifiers. Using its own MiXCR run on the PCR reads, TCRdb lists one record per CDR3 protein. The sample shows roughly 500,000 distinct CDR3 sequences, roughly 33% of them seen only once. This sequence joins TRBV21-1 and TRBJ2-4; the table names TRBD2, a call not compared with the DNA. TRBV21-1 constitutes a pseudogene. The TCR comes from a human donor who donated a stem cell graft to a child with aplastic anemia. Specimen: PBMCs from the stem cell graft donor, collected from the stem cell graft. CDR3 in amino acids: CASSKVELLDGPNIQYF. CDR3 in DNA: TGTGCCAGCAGCAAAGTTGAGCTCCTGGACGGCCCAAACATTCAGTACTTC.